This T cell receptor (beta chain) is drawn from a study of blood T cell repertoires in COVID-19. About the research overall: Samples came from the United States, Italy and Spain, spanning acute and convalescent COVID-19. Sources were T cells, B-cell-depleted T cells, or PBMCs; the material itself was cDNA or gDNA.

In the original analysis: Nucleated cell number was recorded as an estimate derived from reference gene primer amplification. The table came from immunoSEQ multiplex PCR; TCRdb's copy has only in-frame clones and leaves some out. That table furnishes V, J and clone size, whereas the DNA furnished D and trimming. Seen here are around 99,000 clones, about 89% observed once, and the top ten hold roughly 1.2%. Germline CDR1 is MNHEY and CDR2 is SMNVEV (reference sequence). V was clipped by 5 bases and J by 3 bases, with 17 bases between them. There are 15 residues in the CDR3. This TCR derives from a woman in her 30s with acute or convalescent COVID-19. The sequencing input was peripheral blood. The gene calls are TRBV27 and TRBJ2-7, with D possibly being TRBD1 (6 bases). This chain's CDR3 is CASSIAGASYYEQYF. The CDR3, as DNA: TGTGCCAGCAGTATCGCAGGGGCTTCCTACTACGAGCAGTACTTC.